The 15 T cell receptor beta chains given below trace back to one sample, sequenced in a study of cytomegalovirus exposure and HLA in healthy donors. With 60 Vbeta and 13 Jbeta primers, the PCR was carried out. TCRdb's table, derived via immunoSEQ multiplex PCR, lists solely in-frame clones and lacks some. The sample contains 130,000 or so clones, approximately 72% of which appear only once. The sequenced sample consisted of PBMCs. Every receptor here comes from a woman in her sixties or seventies in good health and CMV-seronegative.

The chain is built from TRBV19 and TRBJ1-2; D remains unclear. CDR1 is LNHDA and CDR2 is SQIVND in the germline V gene (reference sequence). The CDR3 covers 17 residues. The V end lost 2 bases, the J end lost 0 bases, and 16 bases lay between the germline ends. The chain's CDR3 is CASSIKREFGTNYGYTF. The CDR3 nucleotides are TGTGCCAGTAGTATAAAGCGGGAGTTCGGGACTAACTATGGCTACACCTTC. Combining the CDR3 with reference TRBV19 and TRBJ1-2 gives the whole variable domain DGGITQSPKYLFRKEGQNVTLSCEQNLNHDAMYWYRQDPGQGLRLIYYSQIVNDFQKGDIAEGYSVSREKKESFPLTVTSAQKNPTAFYLCASSIKREFGTNYGYTFGSGTRLTVV.

The chain has TRBV27 and TRBJ2-5, with no clear D. CDR1 and CDR2 (germline): MNHEY, SMNVEV (reference sequence). The V end was cut by 6 bases, the J end by 5 bases, with 13 bases between. The CDR3 totals 13 residues. For the CDR3, the DNA is TGTGCCAGCAGCCCATTTCCAGGCGAGACCCAGTACTTC. Its protein is CASSPFPGETQYF.

The chain employs TRBV7-8 and TRBJ1-4; D might be TRBD1 (5 bases). The germline CDR1 and CDR2 sequences are SGHVS and FQNEAQ. CDR3 length: 17 amino acids. The germline V and J ends were trimmed by 8 bases and 1 base, with 20 bases remaining between them. The CDR3 is CASLARGQGRTNEKLFF. DNA of the CDR3: TGTGCCAGCTTAGCGCGGGGCCAGGGAAGAACTAATGAAAAACTGTTTTTT. Supplemented by reference TRBV7-8 and TRBJ1-4, the full variable domain reads GAGVSQSPRYKVAKRGQDVALRCDPISGHVSLFWYQQALGQGPEFLTYFQNEAQLDKSGLPSDRFFAERPEGSVSTLKIQRTQQEDSAVYLCASLARGQGRTNEKLFFGSGTQLSVL.

The chain is built from TRBV19 and TRBJ1-1; no definite D call. Trimming cost V 3 bases and J 6 bases, with 11 bases left between them. Germline V gives CDR1 LNHDA, CDR2 SQIVND (reference sequence). There are 13 residues in the CDR3. CDR3 amino acids: CASSILTSAEAFF. CDR3 nucleotides: TGTGCCAGTAGTATTCTGACATCGGCTGAAGCTTTCTTT. The complete variable domain, with remaining parts taken from reference TRBV19 and TRBJ1-1, reads DGGITQSPKYLFRKEGQNVTLSCEQNLNHDAMYWYRQDPGQGLRLIYYSQIVNDFQKGDIAEGYSVSREKKESFPLTVTSAQKNPTAFYLCASSILTSAEAFFGQGTRLTVV.

The sample holds a few counts of this clone. This CDR3 reads CASSPSTGGRGNQPQHF. The DNA of the CDR3 is TGTGCCAGCAGTCCATCGACAGGGGGCAGGGGCAATCAGCCCCAGCATTTT. The rearrangement joins TRBV27 to TRBJ1-5; 10 nucleotides agree with TRBD1. In germline, CDR1 is MNHEY, CDR2 SMNVEV (reference sequence). The J segment lost 2 bases and the V segment lost 5 bases, leaving 9 bases of the junction unmatched. The CDR3 extends over 17 amino acids.

The chain links TRBV28 to TRBJ2-3, with D uncertain. This CDR3 contains 15 residues. V was trimmed by 4 bases and J by 2 bases, leaving 13 bases between them. The V gene's germline CDR1 is MDHEN and CDR2 SYDVKM. Here the CDR3 DNA reads TGTGCCAGCAGTTCTGGTAGACACTCCACAGATACGCAGTATTTT. Encoded protein: CASSSGRHSTDTQYF.

The chain combines TRBV19 with TRBJ2-7; 8 positions match TRBD2. The CDR3 length is 14 residues. The germline V gene has CDR1 LNHDA and CDR2 SQIVND (reference sequence). V dropped 7 bases and J dropped 6; count of bases not matched to a gene: 11. CDR3 DNA: TGTGCCAGTACCCTCAGCGGGAGTATTGGCGAGCAGTACTTC. Translating it yields CASTLSGSIGEQYF.

The chain links TRBV2 to TRBJ2-7; possible D gene TRBD1, 5 bases. The CDR3 sequence is 13 residues long. Germline V gene data show CDR1 as SNHLY and CDR2 as FYNNEI. The germline V and J ends were trimmed by 5 bases and 0 bases, with 8 bases remaining between them. The CDR3 nucleotides are TGTGCCAGCAGTCCAGGGAACTCCTACGAGCAGTACTTC. This translates into CASSPGNSYEQYF.

V and J are TRBV6-1 and TRBJ1-2; 8 bases are a match to TRBD1. Germline trimming cut 2 bases from V and 7 bases from J; bases unmatched to any gene: 9. The length of the CDR3 is 15 residues. CDR1 and CDR2 (germline): MNHNS, SASEGT. The CDR3 DNA is TGTGCCAGCAGTGAAACCCCAGGGGGCGCGGGTGGCTACACCTTC. Its translation is CASSETPGGAGGYTF.

The chain uses TRBV7-2 and TRBJ2-1; D gene unclear. This CDR3 spans 15 amino acids. Germline V gene lookup returns CDR1 SGHTA and CDR2 FQGNSA. V was clipped by 4 bases and J by 0 bases, with 10 bases between them. The chain's CDR3 is CASSSPGSSYNEQFF. CDR3 DNA sequence: TGTGCCAGCAGCTCCCCCGGGTCCTCCTACAATGAGCAGTTCTTC. Using reference TRBV7-2 and TRBJ2-1 for the parts outside the CDR3, the full variable domain is GAGVSQSPSNKVTEKGKDVELRCDPISGHTALYWYRQSLGQGLEFLIYFQGNSAPDKSGLPSDRFSAERTGGSVSTLTIQRTQQEDSAVYLCASSSPGSSYNEQFFGPGTRLTVL.

V usage is TRBV5-4 and J usage is TRBJ1-2; TRBD1 aligns across 9 bases. Per germline, CDR1 SGHNT and CDR2 YYREEE (reference sequence). The CDR3 runs to 14 residues. The V gene end was trimmed by 4 bases and the J gene end by 4 bases; junction bases not matched to a gene: 5. The CDR3 sequence: CASSAGQGSYGYTF. As DNA, the CDR3 is TGTGCCAGCAGCGCGGGACAGGGAAGCTATGGCTACACCTTC.

The chain has TRBV7-2 and TRBJ2-3, with a weak D call TRBD2 (5 bases). The CDR3 has 15 residues. V gave up 3 bases and J gave up 1 base, with 11 bases separating them. Germline V gives CDR1 SGHTA, CDR2 FQGNSA. The CDR3 DNA follows: TGTGCCAGCAGCTTGCAAAGTAGCGGCACAGATACGCAGTATTTT. Translated: CASSLQSSGTDTQYF.

The chain carries TRBV28 and TRBJ2-3; 7 bases line up with TRBD1. This CDR3 comprises 16 residues. Per germline, CDR1 MDHEN and CDR2 SYDVKM. Trimming at V came to 3 bases and at J to 3 bases, leaving 9 bases not matched to a gene. For the CDR3, the DNA is TGTGCCAGCAGTTTGAGGGTACCGGGACAGACAGATACGCAGTATTTT. Protein product: CASSLRVPGQTDTQYF.

The sample holds a few counts of this clone. This chain joins TRBV4-1 and TRBJ1-5; 9 bases match TRBD1. The CDR3 has 17 amino acids. The germline V gene encodes CDR1 MGHRA and CDR2 YSYEKL. The V segment lost 0 bases and the J segment 2 bases; nucleotides outside the gene matches: 5. The CDR3 loop is CASSQEPTGGGNQPQHF. The DNA for the CDR3 is TGCGCCAGCAGCCAAGAGCCGACAGGGGGAGGCAATCAGCCCCAGCATTTT.

This chain connects TRBV7-9 to TRBJ2-3; weak D call: TRBD2 (5 bases). V was cut by 1 base and J by 2 bases, with 10 bases left in between. The CDR3 loop spans 15 amino acids. Germline V lookup: CDR1 SEHNR, CDR2 FQNEAQ (reference sequence). CDR3 amino acids: CASSLGSEFTDTQYF. DNA for the CDR3: TGTGCCAGCAGCTTAGGTAGCGAGTTCACAGATACGCAGTATTTT.